This T cell receptor (beta chain) was captured in a study of blood T cell repertoires in COVID-19. For the study at large: Spain, Italy and the United States supplied samples that represented acute and convalescent COVID-19. T cells, B-cell-depleted T cells, or PBMCs provided the cDNA or gDNA that served as material.

V dropped 5 bases and J dropped 7 bases, with 14 bases sitting between them. Germline lookup yields CDR1 MNHEY and CDR2 SVGAGI. CDR3 length: 13 amino acids. Profiling relied on immunoSEQ multiplex PCR, and the TCRdb table lists in-frame clones only, not all of them. The table records over 45,000 clones, 65% to 90% of them present only once. The chain joins TRBV6-5 to TRBJ1-2, with a possible D match to TRBD1 (6 bases). This clonotype was sampled from a woman aged 80 or older with acute or convalescent COVID-19. Sequencing was done on a sample of peripheral blood. The CDR3 DNA reads TGTGCCAGCAGTCAACCACAGGGCCGTGGCTACACCTTC. This translates into CASSQPQGRGYTF.